Each of the 6 T cell receptor beta chains below was sequenced from the same sample in a study of T cells in Graves' hyperthyroidism and ophthalmopathy. Researchers amplified the TCR beta CDR3 regions from RNA transcripts. The TCR CDR3 first-round RT-PCR relied on the HTBI primer set. One entry per CDR3 protein results from TCRdb running MiXCR on the multiplex PCR reads. The profile shows a few hundred thousand distinct CDR3 sequences, roughly 13% of them singletons. The sequencing input was blood. The receptors stem from a young man with Graves' hyperthyroidism that later progressed to Graves' ophthalmopathy.

This clonotype was observed a handful of times. The V gene is TRBV5-1, the J gene TRBJ2-1; 9 bases are a match to TRBD1. The V gene end was trimmed by 4 bases and the J gene end by 6 bases; junction bases not matched to a gene: 8. Germline CDR1 reads SGHRS; CDR2 reads YFSETQ. The CDR3 extends over 15 amino acids. In DNA, the CDR3 is TGCGCCAGCAGCGACCCCGGGACAGGGCCCAATGAGCAGTTCTTC. Amino acids: CASSDPGTGPNEQFF.

This clonotype has a count of ten or more. The DNA of the CDR3 is TGTGCCACCCGGGACCGCAGCTCCTATAATTCACCCCTCCACTTT. Amino acids: CATRDRSSYNSPLHF. J is TRBJ1-6 and V is TRBV24-1; D may be TRBD1 (5 bases). In germline, CDR1 is KGHDR, CDR2 SFDVKD. Trimming took off 9 bases at V and 0 bases at J, with 11 bases between the two ends. This CDR3 contains 15 residues.

This clonotype appeared many times. The CDR3 DNA is TGTGCCAGCAGCCAAGGTCTTCTTTTAGCGGAGACCCAGTACTTC. This sequence encodes CASSQGLLLAETQYF. The J gene is TRBJ2-5, the V gene TRBV14; D is possibly TRBD2 (5 bases). The V end was cut by 1 base, the J end by 5 bases, with 14 bases between. The germline gives CDR1 SGHDN, CDR2 FVKESK. The CDR3 contains 15 residues.

A remark on this clonotype: A much larger clone differs from this one at a single base, so this may be a read error. The CDR3 bases are TGTGCCAGCGGCTCAAGGAGCAGGGGGCTCCCAGATACGCAGTATTTT. This encodes CASGSRSRGLPDTQYF. The chain employs TRBV7-9 and TRBJ2-3; TRBD1 agrees at 8 bases. This CDR3 contains 16 residues. In germline, CDR1 is SEHNR, CDR2 FQNEAQ (reference sequence). V lost 8 bases to trimming and J lost 4 bases; unmatched junction nucleotides: 14.

The rearrangement links TRBV6-1 to TRBJ2-1, with 11 positions matching TRBD2. The germline gives CDR1 MNHNS, CDR2 SASEGT. This CDR3 is 15 amino acids long. Trimming at V came to 6 bases and at J to 2 bases, leaving 3 bases not matched to a gene. The CDR3 loop is CASSLTSGTYNEQFF. CDR3 nucleotides: TGTGCCAGCAGCCTGACTAGCGGGACCTACAATGAGCAGTTCTTC.

The rearrangement joins TRBV19 to TRBJ1-2; D call uncertain. Looked up from germline, CDR1 is LNHDA and CDR2 is SQIVND (reference sequence). V was pared by 9 bases and J by 4 bases, with 6 bases between. The CDR3 is made up of 10 amino acids. CDR3 sequence: CASRAYGYTF. CDR3 DNA: TGTGCCAGCCGTGCCTATGGCTACACCTTC.